This T cell receptor beta chain derives from a study of CD8 T cells in Susac syndrome. Negative isolation was applied to CD8+ and CD4+ T cells, and FACS enrichment was applied to TEMRA cells. RNA amounts of roughly 0.45 to 1 ug underwent reverse transcription with random hexamers. Amplification of TCR beta CDR3 spanned 54 Vbeta and 13 Jbeta via immunoSEQ multiplex PCR. TCRdb reanalysed the immunoSEQ multiplex PCR reads using MiXCR and keeps one entry per CDR3 protein. The data contain roughly 130,000 distinct CDR3 sequences, roughly 94% of them singletons. This clonotype was seen just once. Trimming removed 1 base at V and 3 bases at J, with 13 bases between. The CDR3 contains 15 residues. Germline CDR1 and CDR2: LGHDT and YNNKEL (reference sequence).

This chain connects TRBV3-1 to TRBJ2-7, with D possibly matching TRBD1 (5 bases). Sequencing input: CD4+ T cells from PBMCs. The sequence was collected from a human donor with multiple sclerosis. CDR3 nucleotides: TGTGCCAGCAGCCAAGTTTCCTCAGGGCTCTACGAGCAGTACTTC. Its protein product is CASSQVSSGLYEQYF.